This T cell receptor beta chain appears in the sequencing data of a study of OX40 agonist ivuxolimab in advanced cancers. Study-wide context: Ivuxolimab, which targeted the costimulatory receptor OX40 (CD134), was an agonistic, fully human IgG2 monoclonal antibody. Of the approximately 50 dose-escalation patients, hepatocellular carcinoma was present in about 20, melanoma in approximately 15, renal cell carcinoma in 9 and head and neck cancer in 9. The purpose of peripheral TCRbeta sequencing was to test whether ivuxolimab changed TCR sequence diversity and led to clonal T-cell expansion. The paper covers the monotherapy dose-escalation part of the phase I ivuxolimab trial, which included N ≈ 52 patients. A male proportion of under 85% and a mean age of 60 years, ranging from about 23 to 90, were recorded for the dose-escalation cohort. Partial responses were achieved by three dose-escalation patients, of whom one had hepatocellular carcinoma and two had cutaneous melanoma. Patients were allowed to have had prior anti-PD-1, anti-PD-L1 or anti-CTLA-4 therapy, and less than 45% of the dose-escalation patients had previously received checkpoint inhibitors. Intravenous ivuxolimab was administered to patients every 2 weeks at six dose levels: 0.01, 0.1, 0.3, 1.5, 3 and 10 mg/kg.

The trial excluded patients who had a history of autoimmune disease or were on systemic immunosuppression. Peripheral blood for TCR sequencing was collected from all dose cohorts at baseline, on cycle 4 day 1, and on cycle 7 day 1. The samples were taken from a phase I, first-in-human, multicenter, open-label dose-escalation trial of ivuxolimab. Adults with locally advanced or metastatic melanoma, renal cell carcinoma, hepatocellular carcinoma or head and neck squamous cell carcinoma were enrolled in the trial. CD4+ and CD8+ T cells were sorted separately from peripheral blood before TCR sequencing. Genomic DNA was extracted from sorted cells for sequencing of the TCRbeta CDR3 region. The immunoSEQ Assay was used to sequence the TCRbeta CDR3 regions. Here the immuneACCESS table is served through TCRdb, limited to in-frame sequences with V and J called. Missing clones are a known gap in these copies; in checked studies unresolved V genes cover under half, and the rest lacks a known reason. Across this sample there are about 79,000 clones, with about nine tenths seen only once. The ten largest clones add up to about 11% of the sample.

The full study reports these points: At doses of 0.1 to 3.0 mg/kg, clonal expansion of both CD4+ and CD8+ blood T cells was observed from baseline to week 6. After ivuxolimab, CD8+ T cells had more expanded clones than CD4+ T cells on average. Low levels of normalized T-cell clonal expansion were also seen in some patients who did not respond. Antigen specificity was not determined for the clonally expanded peripheral T cells. In the 0.1-3.0 mg/kg groups, partial responders were among the patients with the lowest normalized peripheral clonal expansion, particularly in CD8+ T cells.

This clone was recorded once. Which antigen it targets is not known. Per-base quality was not reported, and no clone a single base away is much larger than it. Via the germline V gene, CDR1 is SGDLS and CDR2 YYNGEE. The CDR3 goes from the cysteine to the phenylalanine over 15 residues. Only the CDR3 DNA is retained, 45 bases long and in frame from the first base. V sheds 2 bases and J sheds 2 bases, leaving 14 bases between their ends. The sequenced sample was CD4+ or CD8+ T cells sorted from blood, obtained in a trial of the OX40 agonist ivuxolimab. This receptor chain uses TRBV9 and TRBJ2-7; TRBD2 could be the D gene, as 6 bases match. The receptor comes from an adult with an advanced solid tumor such as melanoma, head and neck, liver or kidney cancer. The nucleotide sequence is given as TGTGCCAGCAGCGTCAGTTGGGCGGGACCCTACGAGCAGTACTTC. Translated, this is CASSVSWAGPYEQYF. Here the CDR3 is joined to the reference TRBV9 and TRBJ2-7 genes, and the full variable domain is: DSGVTQTPKHLITATGQRVTLRCSPRSGDLSVYWYQQSLDQGLQFLIQYYNGEERAKGNILERFSAQQFPDLHSELNLSSLELGDSALYFCASSVSWAGPYEQYFGPGTRLTVT.